This TCR beta chain was documented in a study of shared clonotypes between healthy human individuals. The overall study: A donor's plate count was three for CD4 naive and three for CD4 memory; CD8 naive had two and CD8 memory one. Whole-study findings and limits: Relative to memory subsets, naive subsets generally showed larger estimated richness.

Samples underwent the assay at deep level. Only in-frame clones appear in the TCRdb table, and some are missing; sequencing was by immunoSEQ multiplex PCR. The table has some 2.1 million clones, roughly 93% seen once; the top ten hold 1.5% to 2%. V was pared by 5 bases and J by 0 bases, with 11 bases between. The V gene's germline CDR1 is SEHNR and CDR2 FQNEAQ (reference sequence). The CDR3 totals 15 residues. Notes on this clone: Antigen specificity is unknown.

CD45RO negativity and positive selection for CCR7 defined naive CD8 cells, a population that excluded terminally differentiated effector memory CD45RA+ cells. Adults of Caucasian background living in Nashville, Tennessee made up all donors. Sequenced sample: naive CD8+ T cells from PBMCs. This chain uses TRBV7-9 with TRBJ1-3, with D unclear. The sequence derives from a man between 18 and 29 years old in good health. Some clones in this sample may be carry-over from other donors' samples. CDR3 protein: CASSRTEHSGNTIYF. In DNA, the CDR3 is TGTGCCAGCAGCCGAACGGAACACTCTGGAAACACCATATATTTT.